This passage covers 7 T cell receptor beta chains from one sample sequenced in a study of blood T cells in healthy people across ages. A second roughly 6 to 11 cycle PCR used barcoded and J-beta primers. A single record per CDR3 protein comes from TCRdb applying MiXCR to the 5' RACE reads. In the table there are fewer than 900,000 distinct CDR3 sequences, 43% of which are singletons. The sequenced sample consisted of blood. The receptors shown here come from a woman aged 55-69 years in good health.

On this clonotype: A junction end diverges from the germline sequence, so it may reflect a read error. CDR3: CASTLDSGSYNEQYF. As DNA, the CDR3 is TGTGCCAGCACCTTAGATAGCGGATCATACAATGAGCAGTACTTC. This sequence joins TRBV7-2 and TRBJ2-7, with TRBD2 as a possible D gene (6 bases). Germline CDR1 reads SGHTA; CDR2 reads FQGNSA. CDR3 length: 15 residues. Supplemented by reference TRBV7-2 and TRBJ2-7, the full variable domain reads GAGVSQSPSNKVTEKGKDVELRCDPISGHTALYWYRQSLGQGLEFLIYFQGNSAPDKSGLPSDRFSAERTGGSVSTLTIQRTQQEDSAVYLCASTLDSGSYNEQYFGPGTRLTVT.

This clonotype was seen repeatedly, ten times or more. This chain connects TRBV5-1 to TRBJ2-5; possible D gene TRBD1, 5 bases. The germline V and J ends were trimmed by 0 bases and 4 bases, with 13 bases remaining between them. Looked up from germline, CDR1 is SGHRS and CDR2 is YFSETQ. CDR3 length: 15 residues. The CDR3 DNA reads TGCGCCAGCAGCTTGGCCCAGCAGGGTTCAGAGACCCAGTACTTC. This encodes CASSLAQQGSETQYF.

This rearrangement joins TRBV5-1 to TRBJ2-1, with D tentatively TRBD2 (6 bases). Germline lookup yields CDR1 SGHRS and CDR2 YFSETQ. The CDR3 loop spans 15 amino acids. Trimming removed 4 bases from V and 0 bases from J, with 11 bases in between. The CDR3 loop is CASSPGGTSYNEQFF. CDR3 sequence (DNA): TGCGCCAGCAGCCCTGGGGGGACCTCCTACAATGAGCAGTTCTTC. The full variable domain, rest sourced from reference TRBV5-1 and TRBJ2-1, is KAGVTQTPRYLIKTRGQQVTLSCSPISGHRSVSWYQQTPGQGLQFLFEYFSETQRNKGNFPGRFSGRQFSNSRSEMNVSTLELGDSALYLCASSPGGTSYNEQFFGPGTRLTVL.

V and J are TRBV20-1 and TRBJ2-5; TRBD2 is a possible D gene (5 bases). TRBJ2-7 matches the DNA end more closely, so the J call is doubtful. Germline loops: CDR1 DFQATT, CDR2 SNEGSKA (reference sequence). CDR3 length: 14 amino acids. The CDR3 protein is CSAPLASFPYEQYF. Here the CDR3 DNA reads TGCAGTGCTCCTCTCGCTAGCTTCCCCTACGAGCAGTACTTC.

In nucleotides, the CDR3 is TGTGCCAGCACTTCAGGGAGCTCCTACGAGCAGTACTTC. This encodes CASTSGSSYEQYF. The V gene is TRBV6-5, the J gene TRBJ2-7; D tentatively fits TRBD1 or TRBD2 (5 bases each). Trimming stripped 7 bases from V and 0 bases from J, with 10 bases between. CDR3 length: 13 amino acids. Germline V gene data show CDR1 as MNHEY and CDR2 as SVGAGI.

This chain connects TRBV5-1 to TRBJ1-2; unclear D gene. Germline values: CDR1 SGHRS, CDR2 YFSETQ. The CDR3 is 16 residues long. The V end was cut by 0 bases, the J end by 1 base, with 13 bases between. In nucleotides, the CDR3 is TGCGCCAGCAGCTTGGAATTTGGTGAAGGTAACTATGGCTACACCTTC. Amino acids: CASSLEFGEGNYGYTF.

The chain couples TRBV10-3 to TRBJ2-5, with D possibly matching TRBD1 (6 bases). The germline gives CDR1 ENHRY, CDR2 SYGVKD. V lost 2 bases and J lost 4, with 14 bases in between. The length of the CDR3 is 15 residues. The CDR3 reads CAISEPGGGPETQYF. The CDR3 nucleotides are TGTGCCATCAGTGAGCCGGGTGGGGGCCCAGAGACCCAGTACTTC.